This TCR beta chain was recorded in a study of shared clonotypes between healthy human individuals. Overall study context: Two women and a few men aged 18 to 49 served as donors.

Clones were read by immunoSEQ multiplex PCR, and TCRdb kept only the in-frame ones, dropping some. This sample has around 350,000 clones, with less than 75% found just once. This clone was counted many times. V dropped 3 bases and J dropped 2 bases, with 14 bases sitting between them. The germline V gene has CDR1 SNHLY and CDR2 FYNNEI. This CDR3 region has 15 residues. The chain recombines TRBV2 with TRBJ2-7; D gene ambiguous. This receptor was obtained from a man younger than 40 in good health. Sequenced input: memory CD4+ T cells sorted from blood. The subset: CD45RA-negative fraction. The CDR3, as DNA: TGTGCCAGCAGTGATCGGCCTCTAATCCCCTACGAGCAGTACTTC. Its translation: CASSDRPLIPYEQYF.